The 6 T cell receptor beta chains below come from one sample, sequenced in a study of vaccination and CD4 T cells after COVID-19. No antigen is known for these receptors. Sample treatment: approximately nine-day PBMC culture with coronavirus spike peptide pools or control peptides (ViraFEST assay). Cultured CD4+ T-cell DNA underwent Oncomine TCR Beta short-read sequencing. Each CDR3 protein gets one entry after TCRdb re-called the PCR reads with MiXCR. The sample has roughly 24,000 distinct CDR3 sequences, about 41% seen once; the top ten hold approximately 11%. The sample consisted of CD4+ T cells from blood, cultured in vitro. These receptors came from a human donor who had recovered from COVID-19.

The chain has TRBV5-6 and TRBJ2-7, with 8 bases matching TRBD1. CDR1 is SGHDT and CDR2 is YYEEEE in the germline V gene. Trimming cost V 4 bases and J 3 bases; bases outside gene matches: 9. The CDR3 runs 15 residues. The CDR3 nucleotides are TGTGCCAGCAGCACACAAGGGACAGGAGGCTACGAGCAGTACTTC. Translating it yields CASSTQGTGGYEQYF.

The DNA for the CDR3 is TGTGCCAGCTCACCATTAAGGGGATTAACCTACGAGCAGTACTTC. Its protein product is CASSPLRGLTYEQYF. The chain is built from TRBV18 and TRBJ2-7, with D maybe TRBD1 (5 bases). CDR1 is KGHSH, CDR2 LQKENI, per germline. Trimming left V 2 bases short and J 2 bases short, with 13 bases between. This CDR3 has 15 residues.

This clonotype came up a few times. The rearrangement links TRBV18 to TRBJ1-5; a possible D gene is TRBD1 (6 bases). Trimming stripped 3 bases from V and 5 bases from J, with 14 bases between. The CDR3 runs 15 residues. Germline CDR1 KGHSH, CDR2 LQKENI. The CDR3 DNA reads as TGTGCCAGCTCACCGACGGACAGCCGCGATCAGCCCCAGCATTTT. Translated, it gives CASSPTDSRDQPQHF.

This clonotype was counted a few times. The rearrangement joins TRBV7-2 to TRBJ2-5; D is undetermined. Germline CDR1 is SGHTA and CDR2 is FQGNSA. The CDR3 length is 12 residues. V was pared by 6 bases and J by 1 base, with 6 bases between. CDR3 in DNA: TGTGCCAGCAGTACCTCCCAAGAGACCCAGTACTTC. Translation gives CASSTSQETQYF.

The chain uses TRBV6-2 or TRBV6-3 and TRBJ2-7; no clear D. Germline V lookup: CDR1 MNHEY, CDR2 SVGEGT. The V end was cut by 8 bases, the J end by 6 bases, with 11 bases between. The CDR3 contains 11 residues. CDR3 sequence (DNA): TGTGCCAGCCAAATTAGGAGCGAGCAGTACTTC. This sequence encodes CASQIRSEQYF.

In its sample, this clonotype was seen a few times. The chain has TRBV2 and TRBJ2-7; D might be TRBD2 (6 bases). The CDR3 loop spans 13 amino acids. Germline CDR1 is SNHLY and CDR2 is FYNNEI. Deletions cut 7 bases from V and 1 base from J, with 11 bases between. The CDR3 nucleotides are TGTGCCAGCACCCCGGAGGGATCCTACGAGCAGTACTTC. The encoded protein is CASTPEGSYEQYF.